These T cell receptor beta chains were read from a single sample in a study of cytotoxic CD8 clonotypes in ibrutinib-treated CLL. The protocol was immunoSEQ multiplex PCR, while the TCRdb copy is restricted to in-frame clones and leaves out a portion. This table holds about 10,000 clones, approximately 80% found once. This specimen was PBMCs, taken at disease progression, from a patient treated with ibrutinib. These receptors all come from a human donor with chronic lymphocytic leukemia. Each CDR3 is given without its conserved first and last residue. Some rows mark clone size as missing; the rest say once, few, many or name a class of expanded clone.

J gene | clone size | V gene | CDR3 protein
TRBJ1-2 | . | TRBV19 | ASSIGRGGGYT
TRBJ2-7 | . | TRBV5-1 | ASSPAGLAGAPYEQY
TRBJ2-2 | . | TRBV7-3 | ASSPTSPGELF
TRBJ2-1 | . | TRBV7-3 | ASSLRGTGEQF
TRBJ2-1 | . | TRBV27 | ASSLFARDPWGKEQF
TRBJ2-7 | . | TRBV21-1 | ASSKARGHEQY
TRBJ2-1 | once | TRBV15 | ATSITRQGNNEQF
TRBJ2-7 | . | TRBV5-1 | ASSLDGVLTYEQY
TRBJ1-2 | medium-sized | TRBV6-1 | ASSPTGDHGYT
TRBJ1-2 | . | TRBV30 | AWSGQGQLSFYGYT
TRBJ2-2 | medium-sized | TRBV19 | ASSLLAGAVGELF
TRBJ2-7 | . | TRBV2 | ASKFAGSHYEQY
TRBJ2-5 | . | TRBV9 | ASSSGAEETQY
TRBJ2-7 | . | TRBV2 | ASNSGGREQY
TRBJ1-2 | . | TRBV5-1 | ASSLAWDSPGGYT
TRBJ2-3 | . | TRBV5-1 | ASSLRGQSTDTQY